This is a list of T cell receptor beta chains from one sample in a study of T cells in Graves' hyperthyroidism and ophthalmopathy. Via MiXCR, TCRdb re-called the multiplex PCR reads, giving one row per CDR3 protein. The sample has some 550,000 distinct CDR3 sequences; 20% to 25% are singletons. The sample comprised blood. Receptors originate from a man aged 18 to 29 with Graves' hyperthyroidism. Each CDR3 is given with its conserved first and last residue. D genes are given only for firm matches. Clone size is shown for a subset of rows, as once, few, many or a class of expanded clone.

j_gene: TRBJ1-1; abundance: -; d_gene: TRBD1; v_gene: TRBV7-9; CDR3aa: CASTLTAGTGEAFF; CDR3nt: TGTGCCAGCACCCTAACCGCCGGGACAGGTGAAGCTTTCTTT
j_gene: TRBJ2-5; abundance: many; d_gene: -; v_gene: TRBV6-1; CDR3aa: CASNSPGRIEETQYF; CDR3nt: TGTGCCAGCAATAGTCCGGGAAGAATTGAAGAGACCCAGTACTTC
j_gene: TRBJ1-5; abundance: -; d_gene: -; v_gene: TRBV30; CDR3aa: CAWTTALGQPQHF; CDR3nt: TGTGCCTGGACAACGGCACTGGGCCAGCCCCAGCATTTT
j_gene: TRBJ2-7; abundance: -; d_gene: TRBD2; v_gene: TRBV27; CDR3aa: CASSSTPGLAGVIYEQYF; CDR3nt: TGTGCCAGCAGTAGTACCCCGGGACTAGCGGGAGTAATCTACGAGCAGTACTTC
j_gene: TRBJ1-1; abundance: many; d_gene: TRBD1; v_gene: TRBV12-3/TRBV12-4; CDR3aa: CASSLATPQGGRTEAFF; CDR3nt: TGTGCCAGCAGTTTGGCCACTCCACAGGGGGGGCGAACTGAAGCTTTCTTT
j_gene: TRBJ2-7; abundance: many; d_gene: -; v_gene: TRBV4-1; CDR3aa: CASSQGDSSYEQYF; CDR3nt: TGCGCCAGCAGCCAAGGAGACAGCTCCTACGAGCAGTACTTC
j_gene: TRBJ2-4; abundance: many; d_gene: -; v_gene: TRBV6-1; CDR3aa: CASSGKGGIQYF; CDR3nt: TGTGCCAGCAGTGGAAAGGGGGGTATTCAGTACTTC
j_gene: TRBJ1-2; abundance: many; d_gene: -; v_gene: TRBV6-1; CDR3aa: CATCALPKGGYTF; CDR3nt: TGTGCCACCTGTGCCCTGCCAAAGGGGGGCTACACCTTC
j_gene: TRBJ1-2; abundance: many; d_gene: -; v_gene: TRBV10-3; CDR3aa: CAISESAGDGYTF; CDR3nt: TGTGCCATCAGTGAGTCAGCTGGGGATGGCTACACCTTC
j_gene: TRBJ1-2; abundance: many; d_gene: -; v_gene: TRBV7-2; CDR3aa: CASSLGIGGYTF; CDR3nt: TGTGCCAGCAGCTTAGGGATCGGGGGCTACACCTTC
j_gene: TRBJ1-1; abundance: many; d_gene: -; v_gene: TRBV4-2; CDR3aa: CASSQAGTEAFF; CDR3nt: TGTGCCAGCAGCCAAGCGGGCACTGAAGCTTTCTTT
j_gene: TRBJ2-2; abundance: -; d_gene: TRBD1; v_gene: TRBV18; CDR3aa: CASSPNRGTGELFF; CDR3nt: TGTGCCAGCTCACCAAACAGGGGCACCGGGGAGCTGTTTTTT
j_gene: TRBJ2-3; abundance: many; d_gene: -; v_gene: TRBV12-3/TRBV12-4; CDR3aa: CASSLADTQYF; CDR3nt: TGTGCCAGCAGTTTGGCAGATACGCAGTATTTT
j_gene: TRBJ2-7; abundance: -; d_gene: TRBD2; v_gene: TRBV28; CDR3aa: CAISHSGRGSYEQYF; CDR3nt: TGTGCCATCTCTCACTCCGGGAGGGGCTCCTACGAGCAGTACTTC
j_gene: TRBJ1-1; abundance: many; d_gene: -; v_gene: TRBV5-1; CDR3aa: CASSFESLFYDTEAFF; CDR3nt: TGCGCCAGCAGCTTCGAAAGCCTGTTTTATGACACTGAAGCTTTCTTT
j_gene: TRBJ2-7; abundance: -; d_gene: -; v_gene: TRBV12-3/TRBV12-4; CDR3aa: CASSASTDYEQYF; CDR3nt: TGTGCCAGCAGTGCAAGTACAGATTACGAGCAGTACTTC
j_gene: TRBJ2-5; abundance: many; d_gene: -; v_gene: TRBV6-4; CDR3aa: CASSTTWGETQYF; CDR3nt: TGTGCCAGCAGTACTACATGGGGGGAGACCCAGTACTTC
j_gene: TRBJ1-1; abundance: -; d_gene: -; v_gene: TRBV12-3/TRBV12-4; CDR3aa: CASRLLGTGGEAFF; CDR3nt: TGTGCCAGCAGATTACTAGGGACGGGCGGTGAAGCTTTCTTT
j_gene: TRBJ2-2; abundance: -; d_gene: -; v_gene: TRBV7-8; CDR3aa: CAISLGRNTGELFF; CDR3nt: TGTGCCATCAGCTTAGGGCGCAACACCGGGGAGCTGTTTTTT
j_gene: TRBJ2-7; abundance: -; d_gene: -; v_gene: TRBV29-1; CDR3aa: CSVMDKNSYEQYF; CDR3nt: TGCAGCGTTATGGACAAAAACTCCTACGAGCAGTACTTC
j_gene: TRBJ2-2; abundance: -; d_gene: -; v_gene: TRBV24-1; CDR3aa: CATSDSPGQNTGELFF; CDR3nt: TGTGCCACCAGTGATTCTCCGGGACAGAACACCGGGGAGCTGTTTTTT
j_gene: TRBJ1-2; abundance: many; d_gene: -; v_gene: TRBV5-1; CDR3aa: CASSLVGPPGGYGYTF; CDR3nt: TGCGCCAGCAGCTTGGTCGGCCCCCCAGGTGGTTATGGCTACACCTTC
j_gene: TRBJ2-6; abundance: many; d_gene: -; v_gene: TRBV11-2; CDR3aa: CASSGRDSSSGANVLTF; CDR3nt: TGTGCCAGCAGCGGCCGGGACTCGAGCTCTGGGGCCAACGTCCTGACTTTC
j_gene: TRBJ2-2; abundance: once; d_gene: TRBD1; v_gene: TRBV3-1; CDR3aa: CASSPHRGWVAGELFF; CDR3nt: TGTGCCAGCAGCCCCCACAGGGGCTGGGTCGCCGGGGAGCTGTTTTTT
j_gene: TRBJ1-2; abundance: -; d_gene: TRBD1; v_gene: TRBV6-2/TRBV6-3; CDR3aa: CASSPMGQGVGYTF; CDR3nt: TGTGCCAGCAGCCCCATGGGACAGGGAGTTGGCTACACCTTC
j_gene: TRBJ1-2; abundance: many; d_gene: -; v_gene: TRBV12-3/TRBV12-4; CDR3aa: CASSIIGFGYTF; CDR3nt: TGTGCCAGCAGTATTATAGGATTTGGCTACACCTTC
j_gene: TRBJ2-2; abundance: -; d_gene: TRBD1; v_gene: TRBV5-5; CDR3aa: CASSLGTESGGELFF; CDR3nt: TGTGCCAGCAGCTTAGGGACAGAGAGTGGCGGGGAGCTGTTTTTT
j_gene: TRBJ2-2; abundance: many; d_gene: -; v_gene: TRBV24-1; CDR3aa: CATSDSENTGELFF; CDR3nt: TGTGCCACCAGTGATTCGGAGAACACCGGGGAGCTGTTTTTT
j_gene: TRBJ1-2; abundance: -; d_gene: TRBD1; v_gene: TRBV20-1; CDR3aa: CSARLGQGVDGYTF; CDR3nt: TGCAGTGCTAGGCTAGGACAGGGAGTCGATGGCTACACCTTC
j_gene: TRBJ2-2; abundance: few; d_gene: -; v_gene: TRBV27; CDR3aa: CASSFWGPLNTGELFF; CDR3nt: TGTGCCAGCAGTTTCTGGGGACCCTTGAACACCGGGGAGCTGTTTTTT
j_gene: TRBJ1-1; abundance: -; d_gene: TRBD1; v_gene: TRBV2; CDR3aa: CASSEIYRGPKAFF; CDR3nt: TGTGCCAGCAGTGAGATCTACAGGGGGCCCAAAGCTTTCTTT
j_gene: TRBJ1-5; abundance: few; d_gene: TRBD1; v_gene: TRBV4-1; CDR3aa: CASSQSPGQGATHSNQPQHF; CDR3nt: TGCGCCAGCAGCCAATCTCCGGGACAGGGCGCGACCCATAGCAATCAGCCCCAGCATTTT
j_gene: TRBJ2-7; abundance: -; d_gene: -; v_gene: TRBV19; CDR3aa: CASSIATAYEQYF; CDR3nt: TGTGCCAGTAGTATAGCTACAGCCTACGAGCAGTACTTC
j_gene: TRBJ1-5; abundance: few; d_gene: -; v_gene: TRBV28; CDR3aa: CAGSSSNQPQHF; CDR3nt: TGTGCCGGCAGTTCTAGCAATCAGCCCCAGCATTTT
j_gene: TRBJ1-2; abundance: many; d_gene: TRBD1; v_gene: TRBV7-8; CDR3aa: CASRATGTEPSGYTF; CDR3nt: TGTGCCAGCAGGGCCACCGGGACAGAGCCTTCCGGCTACACCTTC
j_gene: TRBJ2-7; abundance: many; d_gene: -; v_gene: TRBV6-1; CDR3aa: CASSVAGTASYEQYF; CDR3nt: TGTGCCAGCAGTGTGGCGGGGACAGCGAGCTACGAGCAGTACTTC
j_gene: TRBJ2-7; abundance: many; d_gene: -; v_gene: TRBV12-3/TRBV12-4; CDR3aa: CASSLYRQAYEQYF; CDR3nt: TGTGCCAGCAGTTTATACAGGCAGGCCTACGAGCAGTACTTC
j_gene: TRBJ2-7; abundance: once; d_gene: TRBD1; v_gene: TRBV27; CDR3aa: CASSLWDRDLQYF; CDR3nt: TGTGCCAGCAGTTTATGGGACAGGGACTTGCAGTACTTC
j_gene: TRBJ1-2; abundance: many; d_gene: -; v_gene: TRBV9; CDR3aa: CASSVMFSYGYTF; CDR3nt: TGTGCCAGCAGCGTAATGTTCAGCTATGGCTACACCTTC
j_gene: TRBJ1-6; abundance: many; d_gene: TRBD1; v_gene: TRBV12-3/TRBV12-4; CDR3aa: CASTSRAGGNSPLHF; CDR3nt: TGTGCCAGCACCTCAAGGGCAGGGGGCAATTCACCCCTCCACTTT
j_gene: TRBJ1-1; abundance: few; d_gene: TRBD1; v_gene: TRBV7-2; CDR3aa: CASSPDRVSLKAFF; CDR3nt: TGTGCCAGCAGCCCGGACAGGGTTTCCCTCAAAGCTTTCTTT
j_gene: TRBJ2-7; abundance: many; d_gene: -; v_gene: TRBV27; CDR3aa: CASSLSSEYEQYF; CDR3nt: TGTGCCAGCAGTTTATCTTCAGAGTACGAGCAGTACTTC
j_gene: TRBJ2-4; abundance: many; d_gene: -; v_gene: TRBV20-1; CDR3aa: CSSDVKNIQYF; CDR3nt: TGCAGTTCGGACGTAAAAAACATTCAGTACTTC
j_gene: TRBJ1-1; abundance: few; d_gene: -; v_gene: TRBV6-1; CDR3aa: CASSERWSANTEAFF; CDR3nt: TGTGCCAGCAGTGAAAGGTGGAGCGCGAACACTGAAGCTTTCTTT
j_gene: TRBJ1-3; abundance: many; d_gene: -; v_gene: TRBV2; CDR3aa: CASRHLTGRGNTIYF; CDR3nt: TGTGCCAGCAGACACTTGACAGGTCGAGGAAACACCATATATTTT
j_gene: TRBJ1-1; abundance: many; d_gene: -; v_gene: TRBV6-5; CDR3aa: CASSSPFRGNTEAFF; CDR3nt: TGTGCCAGCAGTTCCCCTTTTAGGGGCAACACTGAAGCTTTCTTT
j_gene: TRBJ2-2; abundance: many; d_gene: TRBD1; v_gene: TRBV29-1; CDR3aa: CSAGPGGGGELFF; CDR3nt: TGCAGCGCTGGACCAGGGGGTGGCGGGGAGCTGTTTTTT
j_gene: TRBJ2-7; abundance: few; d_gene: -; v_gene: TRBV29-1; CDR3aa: CSVEGGAAYEQYF; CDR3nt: TGCAGCGTTGAGGGGGGGGCCGCCTACGAGCAGTACTTC
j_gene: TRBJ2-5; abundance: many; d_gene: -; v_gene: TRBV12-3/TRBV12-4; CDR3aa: CASSSSGWQTQYF; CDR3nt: TGTGCCAGCAGTTCTTCAGGGTGGCAGACCCAGTACTTC
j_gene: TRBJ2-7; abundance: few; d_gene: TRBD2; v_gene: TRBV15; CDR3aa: CATSPRGGRNHSYEQYF; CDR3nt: TGTGCCACCAGCCCCCGGGGGGGCAGAAACCATTCCTACGAGCAGTACTTC
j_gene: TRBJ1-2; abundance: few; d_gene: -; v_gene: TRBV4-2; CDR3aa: CASSLKTGEYGYTF; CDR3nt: TGTGCCAGCAGCCTGAAGACAGGAGAATATGGCTACACCTTC
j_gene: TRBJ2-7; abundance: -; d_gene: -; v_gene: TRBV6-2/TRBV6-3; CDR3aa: CASSYGLVGVFSYEQYF; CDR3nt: TGTGCCAGCAGTTACGGGTTAGTGGGTGTGTTCTCCTACGAGCAGTACTTC
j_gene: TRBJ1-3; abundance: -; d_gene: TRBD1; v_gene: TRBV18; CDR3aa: CASSPPRGTARISGNTIYF; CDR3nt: TGTGCCAGCTCACCACCGAGGGGGACAGCGCGGATCTCTGGAAACACCATATATTTT
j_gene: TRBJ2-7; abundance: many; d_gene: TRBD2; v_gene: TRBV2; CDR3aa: CASIRGGHEQYF; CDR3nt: TGTGCCAGCATTCGGGGGGGCCACGAGCAGTACTTC
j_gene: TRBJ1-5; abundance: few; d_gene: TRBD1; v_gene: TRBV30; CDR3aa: CAWSDRGRGQPQHF; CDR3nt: TGTGCCTGGAGTGACAGGGGGCGAGGTCAGCCCCAGCATTTT